These 13 T cell receptor beta chains were all obtained from the same sample, sequenced in a study of T cell responses to AZD1222 COVID-19 vaccine. Sequencing used immunoSEQ multiplex PCR; TCRdb keeps in-frame clones, though not all of them. Among over 130,000 clones listed, roughly nine tenths were seen once. The source was peripheral blood, collected 28 days after the second dose of the MenACWY control vaccine. These TCRs come from an adult who received the MenACWY meningococcal vaccine as a control.

This clone was observed once. The chain recombines TRBV5-1 with TRBJ2-3; D uncertain. CDR3 length equals 14 residues. Trimming pared 0 bases from V and 3 bases from J, leaving 8 bases between. The germline CDR1 and CDR2 sequences are SGHRS and YFSETQ. CDR3 amino acids: CASSLVADTDTQYF. CDR3 coding DNA: TGCGCCAGCAGCTTGGTGGCGGATACAGATACGCAGTATTTT.

This clone was counted a few times. CDR3: CASSQDGESSGANVLTF. In DNA, the CDR3 is TGCGCCAGCAGCCAAGATGGGGAGAGCTCTGGGGCCAACGTCCTGACTTTC. The V gene is TRBV4-3, the J gene TRBJ2-6; D possibly corresponds to TRBD2 (5 bases). V was clipped by 0 bases and J by 0 bases, with 9 bases between them. The germline CDR1 and CDR2 sequences are LGHNA and YSLEER. The CDR3 has 17 residues.

The V and J genes are TRBV9 and TRBJ1-2; D uncertain. V lost 4 bases and J 5 bases, leaving 6 bases between the germline ends. This CDR3 has 11 residues. Germline CDR1 and CDR2: SGDLS and YYNGEE. CDR3: CASSSNYGYTF. The CDR3 nucleotides are TGTGCCAGCAGCTCCAATTATGGCTACACCTTC.

CDR3 sequence: CASSGHSGNTIYF. CDR3 nucleotides: TGTGCCAGCAGCGGCCACAGTGGAAACACCATATATTTT. The rearrangement links TRBV9 to TRBJ1-3; D gene ambiguous. CDR1 and CDR2 from the germline V gene are SGDLS and YYNGEE. There are 13 residues in the CDR3. V lost 3 bases and J 3 bases, leaving 7 bases between the germline ends. The full variable domain, with the rest looked up from reference TRBV9 and TRBJ1-3, is DSGVTQTPKHLITATGQRVTLRCSPRSGDLSVYWYQQSLDQGLQFLIQYYNGEERAKGNILERFSAQQFPDLHSELNLSSLELGDSALYFCASSGHSGNTIYFGEGSWLTVV.

This clone is a singleton in its sample. The chain combines TRBV11-3 with TRBJ1-3; 7 positions agree with TRBD1. Germline-derived CDR1 and CDR2 are SGHNT and YENEEA. This CDR3 is built from 15 residues. J was trimmed by 2 bases and V by 5 bases; bases with no gene match: 6. CDR3 nucleotides: TGTGCCAGCAGCAGGGGGCCAGGAGCTGGAAACACCATATATTTT. Its translation is CASSRGPGAGNTIYF.

This clone has just a few counts. This sequence joins TRBV27 and TRBJ2-3; D gene ambiguous. The V and J ends lost 5 bases and 2 bases respectively, with 8 bases between them. CDR3 length: 13 amino acids. Germline V gene sequence: CDR1 MNHEY, CDR2 SMNVEV (reference sequence). CDR3 coding DNA: TGTGCCAGCAGTGACCGACCCACAGATACGCAGTATTTT. It translates to CASSDRPTDTQYF.

This chain joins TRBV30 and TRBJ2-5, with D possibly TRBD1 on 6 matching bases. Between the trimmed V and J ends, which lost 4 bases and 1 base, there was a span of 13 bases. Germline lookup yields CDR1 GTSNPN and CDR2 SVGIG (reference sequence). CDR3 length equals 14 residues. This CDR3 is CAWKPQGFQETQYF. In DNA form, the CDR3 reads TGTGCCTGGAAGCCACAGGGTTTCCAAGAGACCCAGTACTTC.

The chain employs TRBV12-3 or TRBV12-4 and TRBJ2-1; D is unresolved. The CDR3 is made up of 12 amino acids. V lost 5 bases, J lost 3 bases, and 5 bases lay in between. CDR3 nucleotides: TGTGCCAGCAGTGCCGGCTACAATGAGCAGTTCTTC. Translating it yields CASSAGYNEQFF.

The chain links TRBV5-1 to TRBJ2-1; 12 positions match TRBD1. Germline-derived CDR1 and CDR2 are SGHRS and YFSETQ. The V gene end was trimmed by 0 bases and the J gene end by 4 bases; junction bases not matched to a gene: 5. This CDR3 region has 17 residues. The CDR3, as DNA: TGCGCCAGCAGCTTGGAGGGACAGGGGGCTCGGTACAATGAGCAGTTCTTC. Its translation is CASSLEGQGARYNEQFF.

V is TRBV19 and J is TRBJ2-4; D is perhaps TRBD2 (6 bases). Deletions cut 1 base from V and 6 bases from J, with 16 bases between. The CDR3 has 16 amino acids. CDR1 is LNHDA and CDR2 is SQIVND in the germline V gene (reference sequence). The CDR3 reads CASSIARTTLGNIQYF. Written as DNA, the CDR3 is TGTGCCAGTAGTATAGCGAGGACTACCTTAGGAAACATTCAGTACTTC.

As for this clone: This sample also contains other DNA sequences that code for the same CDR3. The chain links TRBV15 to TRBJ2-7; 11 bases are shared with TRBD1. Unmatched junction bases numbered 12, after V lost 4 bases and J lost 4 bases. The germline CDR1 and CDR2 sequences are LNHNV and YYDKDF (reference sequence). This CDR3 spans 17 amino acids. CDR3 bases: TGTGCCACCAGCACCGGAAGGGGACAGGGGGATTCTTACGAGCAGTACTTC. This gives the protein CATSTGRGQGDSYEQYF.

The V call is TRBV9, the J call TRBJ1-6; D uncertain. CDR1 and CDR2 from the germline V gene are SGDLS and YYNGEE. V was cut by 0 bases and J by 5 bases, with 12 bases left in between. The CDR3 consists of 16 residues. CDR3 region: CASSVDFRRHNSPLHF. The CDR3 DNA sequence: TGTGCCAGCAGCGTAGACTTTCGGCGGCATAATTCACCCCTCCACTTT.

The chain links TRBV29-1 to TRBJ1-1; D ambiguous. This CDR3 contains 12 residues. Per germline, CDR1 SQVTM and CDR2 ANQGSEA. V dropped 7 bases and J dropped 2 bases, with 11 bases sitting between them. In DNA, the CDR3 is TGCAGCGCTCTTCCCCAAAACACTGAAGCTTTCTTT. Translation: CSALPQNTEAFF.